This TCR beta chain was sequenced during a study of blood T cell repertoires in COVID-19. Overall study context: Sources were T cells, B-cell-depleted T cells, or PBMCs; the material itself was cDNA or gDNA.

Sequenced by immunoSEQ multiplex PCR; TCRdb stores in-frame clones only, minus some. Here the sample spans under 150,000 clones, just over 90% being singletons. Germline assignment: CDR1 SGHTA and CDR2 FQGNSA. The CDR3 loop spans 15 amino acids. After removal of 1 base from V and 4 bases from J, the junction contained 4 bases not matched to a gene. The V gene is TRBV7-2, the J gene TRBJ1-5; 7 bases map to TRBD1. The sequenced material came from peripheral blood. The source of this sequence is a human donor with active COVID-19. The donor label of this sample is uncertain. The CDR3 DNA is TGTGCCAGCAGCTTAGACAGGGGCCAGAATCAGCCCCAGCATTTT. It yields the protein CASSLDRGQNQPQHF.